One and the same sample provided the 25 T cell receptor beta chains below, sequenced in a study of vaccination and CD4 T cells after COVID-19. For these receptors, no antigen is known. The treatment here: roughly ten-day PBMC culture with coronavirus spike peptide pools or control peptides (ViraFEST assay). Sequencing of the DNA from cultured CD4+ T cells was carried out with the Oncomine TCR Beta short-read assay. One entry per CDR3 protein, called by TCRdb with MiXCR from the PCR reads. The sample carries about 14,000 distinct CDR3 sequences, over 40% recorded once. The specimen sequenced was CD4+ T cells from blood, cultured in vitro. The receptors here all came from a human donor who had recovered from COVID-19.

This clonotype is labeled medium-sized (0.01 to 0.1%). The gene calls are TRBV6-2 or TRBV6-3 and TRBJ2-3; D is possibly TRBD2 (6 bases). CDR1 MNHEY and CDR2 SVGEGT come from the germline V gene. The CDR3 is 13 residues long. V shed 5 bases and J shed 6 bases, with 12 bases lying between them. The CDR3 DNA reads as TGTGCCAGCAGTCGGGACTCGCTGGATACGCAGTATTTT. Protein: CASSRDSLDTQYF.

Here the CDR3 DNA reads TGTGCCAGCAGTTTAATTCTCGGGGGGGGAGAGACCCAGTACTTC. Amino acids: CASSLILGGGETQYF. The chain uses TRBV12-3 or TRBV12-4 and TRBJ2-5, with 8 bases identical to TRBD2. The V gene end was trimmed by 2 bases and the J gene end by 4 bases; junction bases not matched to a gene: 6. CDR3 length: 15 residues.

This clonotype turned up a few times. The chain joins TRBV6-5 to TRBJ1-5, with a weak D call TRBD1 (6 bases). The V gene's germline CDR1 is MNHEY and CDR2 SVGAGI. Deletions cut 4 bases from V and 3 bases from J, with 13 bases between. There are 15 residues in the CDR3. The CDR3 protein is CASSSVSGANQPQHF. The CDR3 bases are TGTGCCAGCAGTTCGGTATCGGGGGCCAATCAGCCCCAGCATTTT.

The chain recombines TRBV14 with TRBJ1-2, with TRBD1 identical over 8 bases. This CDR3 is 13 amino acids long. Trimming took 4 bases from V and 4 from J; bases not matched to a gene: 2. CDR1 and CDR2 (germline): SGHDN, FVKESK. The CDR3 loop is CASSPGQAYGYTF. The DNA for the CDR3 is TGTGCCAGCAGCCCGGGACAGGCCTATGGCTACACCTTC.

This chain connects TRBV12-3 or TRBV12-4 to TRBJ2-3; 11 bases map to TRBD2. The CDR3 runs 17 residues. V gave up 7 bases and J gave up 0 bases; unmatched junction bases: 9. CDR3 protein: CASTKYLAGGSTDTQYF. The CDR3 region has the DNA TGTGCCAGCACCAAATACCTAGCGGGGGGAAGCACAGATACGCAGTATTTT.

This sequence joins TRBV7-6 and TRBJ2-5; TRBD2 matches at 13 bases. The junction had 7 bases not matched to a gene; V was cut back by 1 base and J by 2 bases. This CDR3 contains 18 residues. Per germline, CDR1 SGHVS and CDR2 FNYEAQ. The CDR3, as DNA: TGTGCCAGCAGCTTAGGGACTAGCGGGGGTAGGGATCAAGAGACCCAGTACTTC. It translates to CASSLGTSGGRDQETQYF.

The genes are TRBV20-1 and TRBJ2-2, with 13 bases matching TRBD2. There are 15 residues in the CDR3. V lost 0 bases and J lost 7; bases outside the gene matches: 2. Germline V gene sequence: CDR1 DFQATT, CDR2 SNEGSKA (reference sequence). The CDR3 spells CSARDTSGRVGELFF. The CDR3 nucleotides are TGCAGTGCTAGAGATACTAGCGGGAGGGTCGGGGAGCTGTTTTTT.

The gene calls are TRBV12-3 or TRBV12-4 and TRBJ1-1, with D possibly matching TRBD1 (5 bases). V was pared by 8 bases and J by 5 bases, with 15 bases between. The length of the CDR3 is 13 residues. The CDR3: CASGGDLGTEAFF. As DNA, the CDR3 is TGTGCCAGCGGAGGGGACCTTGGAACTGAAGCTTTCTTT.

A remark on this clonotype: One base away lies a much larger clone, so this may be a sequencing read error. The CDR3 DNA reads TGCAGTGCTGACACAGGGAAGTATCAGCCCCAGCATTTT. Residues: CSADTGKYQPQHF. The rearrangement joins TRBV20-1 to TRBJ1-5; possible D gene TRBD1, 6 bases. Germline lookup yields CDR1 DFQATT and CDR2 SNEGSKA (reference sequence). This CDR3 has 13 residues. Trimming stripped 5 bases from V and 5 bases from J, with 13 bases between.

This clonotype was recorded a few times. The V call is TRBV10-3, the J call TRBJ2-3, with 7 bases fitting TRBD2. V shed 8 bases, J shed 4 bases, and the junction held 9 bases outside the gene matches. This CDR3 is built from 14 residues. From germline, CDR1 is ENHRY and CDR2 SYGVKD. In nucleotides, the CDR3 is TGTGCCATCGCTGCAATGGGGGGGGCAGATACGCAGTATTTT. Translated, it gives CAIAAMGGADTQYF.

The chain links TRBV19 to TRBJ2-1; TRBD2 agrees at 8 bases. The trim removed 9 bases at V and 4 bases at J, leaving 5 bases unmatched. This CDR3 is built from 13 residues. Looked up from germline, CDR1 is LNHDA and CDR2 is SQIVND (reference sequence). CDR3 amino acids: CASGGEIYNEQFF. The CDR3 DNA sequence: TGTGCCAGCGGGGGGGAAATTTACAATGAGCAGTTCTTC.

This chain joins TRBV18 and TRBJ1-6; D is ambiguous. The length of the CDR3 is 13 residues. Germline V CDR1 and CDR2: KGHSH, LQKENI. Trimming took 2 bases from V and 10 from J, leaving 9 bases between them. The CDR3 bases are TGTGCCAGCTCACCAGAGGTCGTCTCACCCCTCCACTTT. Translation gives CASSPEVVSPLHF. The full variable domain, with the rest looked up from reference TRBV18 and TRBJ1-6, is NAGVMQNPRHLVRRRGQEARLRCSPMKGHSHVYWYRQLPEEGLKFMVYLQKENIIDESGMPKERFSAEFPKEGPSILRIQQVVRGDSAAYFCASSPEVVSPLHFGNGTRLTVT.

The chain is built from TRBV18 and TRBJ1-1, with unresolved D. Germline V gene data show CDR1 as KGHSH and CDR2 as LQKENI. The length of the CDR3 is 15 residues. V was cut by 3 bases and J by 1 base, with 12 bases left in between. The CDR3 DNA follows: TGTGCCAGCTCACCGAGTGCCCGGGGGAACACTGAAGCTTTCTTT. Protein product: CASSPSARGNTEAFF.

The chain uses TRBV12-3 or TRBV12-4 and TRBJ1-6; D possibly corresponds to TRBD1 (6 bases). The CDR3 consists of 16 residues. V lost 5 bases to trimming and J lost 7 bases, with 18 bases between them. The CDR3 sequence is CASSLGPRGFNSPLHF. The DNA for the CDR3 is TGTGCCAGCAGTCTTGGGCCCAGGGGTTTCAATTCACCCCTCCACTTT.

The chain couples TRBV5-1 to TRBJ2-3; D is perhaps TRBD1 (6 bases). The CDR3 loop spans 15 amino acids. The V gene's germline CDR1 is SGHRS and CDR2 YFSETQ. V was trimmed by 5 bases and J by 0 bases, leaving 13 bases between them. The chain's CDR3 is CASRTTGTSTDTQYF. CDR3 in DNA: TGCGCCAGCAGAACAACCGGGACAAGCACAGATACGCAGTATTTT. The whole variable domain, filled in from reference TRBV5-1 and TRBJ2-3, reads KAGVTQTPRYLIKTRGQQVTLSCSPISGHRSVSWYQQTPGQGLQFLFEYFSETQRNKGNFPGRFSGRQFSNSRSEMNVSTLELGDSALYLCASRTTGTSTDTQYFGPGTRLTVL.

V usage is TRBV20-1 and J usage is TRBJ2-3; TRBD2 agrees at 11 bases. CDR3 size: 15 residues. CDR1 is DFQATT and CDR2 is SNEGSKA in the germline V gene (reference sequence). J was trimmed by 2 bases and V by 2 bases; bases with no gene match: 3. The CDR3 protein is CSARLAGGPTDTQYF. The CDR3 nucleotides are TGCAGTGCTAGACTAGCGGGGGGCCCCACAGATACGCAGTATTTT.

This clonotype was seen more than once but under ten times. The chain links TRBV6-5 to TRBJ2-1; D gene unclear. V shed 4 bases and J shed 3 bases, with 4 bases lying between them. Germline V gene lookup returns CDR1 MNHEY and CDR2 SVGAGI. The CDR3 extends over 12 amino acids. The chain's CDR3 is CASSSGYNEQFF. CDR3 sequence (DNA): TGTGCCAGCAGTTCCGGCTACAATGAGCAGTTCTTC.

V and J are TRBV9 and TRBJ1-6; D is ambiguous. The CDR3 loop spans 15 amino acids. Deletions cut 0 bases from V and 9 bases from J, with 13 bases between. CDR1 is SGDLS, CDR2 YYNGEE, per germline. The CDR3 reads CASSVVYGFASPLHF. In nucleotides, the CDR3 is TGTGCCAGCAGCGTAGTGTACGGCTTTGCTTCACCCCTCCACTTT.

This clonotype was observed a few times. The rearrangement joins TRBV7-8 to TRBJ1-2; D is unclear. The CDR3 totals 14 residues. Germline V gene lookup returns CDR1 SGHVS and CDR2 FQNEAQ. Trimming removed 1 base at V and 4 bases at J, with 10 bases between. The CDR3 protein is CASSLEASAYGYTF. CDR3 DNA: TGTGCCAGCAGCTTAGAGGCGTCAGCCTATGGCTACACCTTC.

This chain links TRBV20-1 with TRBJ1-6; D gene unclear. The ends were cut back, 3 bases at V and 7 bases at J, with 10 bases in the middle. Per germline, CDR1 DFQATT and CDR2 SNEGSKA (reference sequence). This CDR3 comprises 13 residues. The CDR3 region has the DNA TGCAGTGCTAGGAGTACCGCGAATTCACCCCTCCACTTT. Its protein product is CSARSTANSPLHF.

V and J are TRBV18 and TRBJ2-7; 9 nucleotides line up with TRBD1. The CDR3 runs to 14 residues. Germline CDR1 and CDR2: KGHSH and LQKENI. V lost 2 bases and J lost 5; bases outside the gene matches: 4. CDR3 in DNA: TGTGCCAGCTCACCAGGTAGACAGGGGGACGAGCAGTACTTC. This gives the protein CASSPGRQGDEQYF.

This clonotype was detected only once. This chain connects TRBV2 to TRBJ1-2; D remains ambiguous. V was pared by 6 bases and J by 4 bases, with 24 bases between. Germline values: CDR1 SNHLY, CDR2 FYNNEI. The CDR3 runs to 17 residues. The CDR3 coding sequence is TGTGCCAGCAGCCTTGAATCCTCTATGGCTACTCTCTATGGCTACACCTTC. This encodes CASSLESSMATLYGYTF.

This clonotype has only a few counts. J is TRBJ2-7 and V is TRBV2; the match to TRBD1 covers 7 bases. Germline lookup yields CDR1 SNHLY and CDR2 FYNNEI. With 6 bases clipped from V and 2 bases from J, the junction kept 10 bases outside the gene matches. This CDR3 contains 15 residues. For the CDR3, the DNA is TGTGCCAGCAGCCTCAGACAGGGTAGGACCTACGAGCAGTACTTC. Its protein product is CASSLRQGRTYEQYF.

The chain uses TRBV12-3 or TRBV12-4 and TRBJ1-2; D not certain. The V and J ends lost 6 bases and 1 base respectively, with 9 bases between them. The CDR3 loop spans 13 amino acids. CDR3 nucleotide sequence: TGTGCCAGCAGCCGTACAGATAACTATGGCTACACCTTC. Translation gives CASSRTDNYGYTF.

The chain combines TRBV2 with TRBJ2-7; 10 bases match TRBD1. CDR1 and CDR2 (germline): SNHLY, FYNNEI. V trimming: 6 bases; J trimming: 4 bases; junction bases outside the gene matches: 6. CDR3 size: 14 residues. CDR3 sequence (DNA): TGTGCCAGCAGGCGGGACAGGGGTGGATACGAGCAGTACTTC. Amino acids: CASRRDRGGYEQYF.